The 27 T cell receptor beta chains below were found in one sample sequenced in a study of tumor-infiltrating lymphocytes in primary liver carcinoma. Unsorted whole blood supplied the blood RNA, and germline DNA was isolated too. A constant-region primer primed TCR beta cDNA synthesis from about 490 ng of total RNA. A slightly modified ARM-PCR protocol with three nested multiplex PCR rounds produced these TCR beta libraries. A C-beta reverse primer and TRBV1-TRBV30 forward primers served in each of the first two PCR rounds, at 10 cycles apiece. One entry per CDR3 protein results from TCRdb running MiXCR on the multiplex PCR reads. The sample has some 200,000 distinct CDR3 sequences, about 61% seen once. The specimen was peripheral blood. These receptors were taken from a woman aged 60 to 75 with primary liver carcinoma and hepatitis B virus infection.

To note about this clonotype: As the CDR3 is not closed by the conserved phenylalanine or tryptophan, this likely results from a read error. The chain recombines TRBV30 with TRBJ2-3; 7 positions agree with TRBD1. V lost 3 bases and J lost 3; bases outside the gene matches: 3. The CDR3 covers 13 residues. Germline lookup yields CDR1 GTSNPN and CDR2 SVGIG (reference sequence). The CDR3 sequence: CAWRPTGTDTQYL. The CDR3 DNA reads TGTGCCTGGAGGCCGACAGGGACAGATACGCAGTATCTT.

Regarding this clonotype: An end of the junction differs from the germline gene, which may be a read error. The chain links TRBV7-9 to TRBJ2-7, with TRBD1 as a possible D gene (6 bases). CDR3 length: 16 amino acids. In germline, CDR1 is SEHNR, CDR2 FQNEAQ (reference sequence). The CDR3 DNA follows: TGTGCCAGCAGCCCCTCCCTCGGACAGATTCCCTACGAGCTGTACTTC. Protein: CASSPSLGQIPYELYF.

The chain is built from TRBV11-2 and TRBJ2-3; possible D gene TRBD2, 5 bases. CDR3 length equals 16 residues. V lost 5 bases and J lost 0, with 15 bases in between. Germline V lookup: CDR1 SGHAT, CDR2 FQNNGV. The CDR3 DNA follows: TGTGCCAGCAGCGTTGGTAGCGAGGCTAGCACAGATACGCAGTATTTT. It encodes CASSVGSEASTDTQYF.

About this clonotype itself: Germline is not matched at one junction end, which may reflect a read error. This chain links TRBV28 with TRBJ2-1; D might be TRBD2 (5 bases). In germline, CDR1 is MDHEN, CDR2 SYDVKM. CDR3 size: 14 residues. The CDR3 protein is CASRGNEGYNEQSF. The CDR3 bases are TGTGCCAGCAGGGGGAACGAGGGCTACAATGAGCAGTCCTTC.

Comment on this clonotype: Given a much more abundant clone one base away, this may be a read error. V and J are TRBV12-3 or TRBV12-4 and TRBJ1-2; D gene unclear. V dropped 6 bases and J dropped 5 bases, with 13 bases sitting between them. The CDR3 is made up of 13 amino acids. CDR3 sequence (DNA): TGTGCCAGCAGCTATGGACGGAGATATGGCTACACCTTC. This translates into CASSYGRRYGYTF.

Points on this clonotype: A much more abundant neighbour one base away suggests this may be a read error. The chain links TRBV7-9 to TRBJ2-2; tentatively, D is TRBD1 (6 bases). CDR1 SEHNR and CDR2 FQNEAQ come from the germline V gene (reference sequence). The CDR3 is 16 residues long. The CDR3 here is CASSLVIQGDTWELFF. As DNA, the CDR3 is TGTGCCAGCAGCTTAGTAATACAGGGAGACACCTGGGAGCTGTTTTTT.

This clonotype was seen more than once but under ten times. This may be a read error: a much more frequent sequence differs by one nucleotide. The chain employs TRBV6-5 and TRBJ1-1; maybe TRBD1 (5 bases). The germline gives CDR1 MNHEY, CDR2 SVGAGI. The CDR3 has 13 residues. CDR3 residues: CASSFQGSTGAFF. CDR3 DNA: TGTGCCAGCAGTTTCCAGGGAAGCACTGGAGCTTTCTTT.

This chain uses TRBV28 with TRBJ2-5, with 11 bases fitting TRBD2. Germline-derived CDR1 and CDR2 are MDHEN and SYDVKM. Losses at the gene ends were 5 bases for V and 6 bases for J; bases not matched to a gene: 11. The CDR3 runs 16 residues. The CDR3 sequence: CASSPATSGRIKTQYF. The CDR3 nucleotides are TGTGCCAGCAGTCCCGCTACTAGCGGGAGAATCAAGACCCAGTACTTC.

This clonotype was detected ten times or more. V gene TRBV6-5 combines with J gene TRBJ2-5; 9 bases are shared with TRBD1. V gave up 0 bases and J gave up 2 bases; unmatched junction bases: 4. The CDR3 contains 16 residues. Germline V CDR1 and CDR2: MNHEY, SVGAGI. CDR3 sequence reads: CASSYSRQGGQETQYF. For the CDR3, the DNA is TGTGCCAGCAGTTACTCGAGACAGGGGGGACAAGAGACCCAGTACTTC.

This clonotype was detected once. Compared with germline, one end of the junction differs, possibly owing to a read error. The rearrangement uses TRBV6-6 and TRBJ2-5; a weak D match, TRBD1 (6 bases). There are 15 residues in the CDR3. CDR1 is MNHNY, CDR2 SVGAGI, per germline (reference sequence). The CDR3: CAGSYHAQGEVTQYF. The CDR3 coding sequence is TGTGCCGGCAGTTACCATGCACAGGGCGAAGTGACCCAGTACTTC.

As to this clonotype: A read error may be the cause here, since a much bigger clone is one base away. The CDR3 reads CASSSRGSDTQYF. The CDR3 bases are TGTGCCAGCAGCTCCCGCGGATCAGATACGCAGTATTTT. The gene calls are TRBV5-6 and TRBJ2-3; D is uncertain. This CDR3 is 13 amino acids long. Germline assignment: CDR1 SGHDT and CDR2 YYEEEE. Trimming took off 3 bases at V and 4 bases at J, with 9 bases between the two ends.

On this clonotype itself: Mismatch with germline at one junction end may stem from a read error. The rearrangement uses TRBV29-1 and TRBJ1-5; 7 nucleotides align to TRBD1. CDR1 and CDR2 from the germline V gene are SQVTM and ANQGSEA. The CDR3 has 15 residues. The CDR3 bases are TGCAGCGTTACGGTGGGAGGGGGCGGCAATCAGCCCCGGCGTTTT. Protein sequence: CSVTVGGGGNQPRRF.

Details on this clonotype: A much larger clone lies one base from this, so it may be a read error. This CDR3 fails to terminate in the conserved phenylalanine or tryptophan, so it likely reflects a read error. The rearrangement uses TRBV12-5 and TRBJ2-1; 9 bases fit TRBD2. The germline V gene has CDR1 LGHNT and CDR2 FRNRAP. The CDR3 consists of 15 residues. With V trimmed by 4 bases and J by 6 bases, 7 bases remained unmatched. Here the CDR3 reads CASGSRLADLNEQFL. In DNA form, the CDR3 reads TGTGCTAGTGGTTCACGACTAGCGGACCTCAATGAGCAGTTCTTA.

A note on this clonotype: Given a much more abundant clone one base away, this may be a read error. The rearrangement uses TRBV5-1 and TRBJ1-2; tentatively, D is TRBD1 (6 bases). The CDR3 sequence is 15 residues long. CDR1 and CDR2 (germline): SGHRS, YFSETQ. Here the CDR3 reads CANSLGDTLGYGYTF. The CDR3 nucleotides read TGCGCCAACAGCTTGGGGGACACCCTCGGGTATGGCTACACCTTC.

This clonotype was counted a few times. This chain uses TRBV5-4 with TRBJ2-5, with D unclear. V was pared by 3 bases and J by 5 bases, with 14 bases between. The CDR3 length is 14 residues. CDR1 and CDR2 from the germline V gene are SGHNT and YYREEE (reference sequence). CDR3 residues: CASSSGALGETQYF. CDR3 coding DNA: TGTGCCAGCAGCTCCGGAGCCCTGGGGGAGACCCAGTACTTC.

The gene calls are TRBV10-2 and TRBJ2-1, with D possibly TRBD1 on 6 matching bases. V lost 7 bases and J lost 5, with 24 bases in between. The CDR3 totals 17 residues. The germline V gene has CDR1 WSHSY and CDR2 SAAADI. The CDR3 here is CASTLPSSGAPHNEQFF. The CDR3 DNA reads TGCGCCAGCACCCTCCCATCTTCAGGGGCCCCACACAATGAGCAGTTCTTC.

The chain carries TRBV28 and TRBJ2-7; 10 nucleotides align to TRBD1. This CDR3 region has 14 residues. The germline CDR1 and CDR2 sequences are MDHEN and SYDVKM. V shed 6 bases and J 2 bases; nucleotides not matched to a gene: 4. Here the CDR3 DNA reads TGTGCCAGCAGCACGGGACAGGGGACCTACGAGCAGTACTTC. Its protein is CASSTGQGTYEQYF.

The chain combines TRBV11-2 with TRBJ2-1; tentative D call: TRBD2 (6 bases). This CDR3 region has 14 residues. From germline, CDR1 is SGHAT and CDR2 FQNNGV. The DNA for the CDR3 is TGTACTAGCAGCCCCGGGCCTGAATACAATGAGCAGTTCTTC. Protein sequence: CTSSPGPEYNEQFF.

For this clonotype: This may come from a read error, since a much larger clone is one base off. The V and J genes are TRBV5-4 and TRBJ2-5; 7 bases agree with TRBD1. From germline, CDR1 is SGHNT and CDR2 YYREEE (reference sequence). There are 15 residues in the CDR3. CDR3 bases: TGTGCCAACAGCGATAAAGCCAGGGGGAGAGAGACCCAGTACTTC. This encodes CANSDKARGRETQYF.

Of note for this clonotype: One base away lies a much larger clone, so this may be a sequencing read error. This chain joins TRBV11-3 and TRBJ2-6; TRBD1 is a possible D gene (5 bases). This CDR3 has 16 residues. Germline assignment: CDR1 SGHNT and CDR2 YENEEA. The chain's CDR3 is CAGSLVRGSGANVLTF. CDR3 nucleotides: TGTGCCGGCAGCTTAGTAAGGGGTTCTGGGGCCAACGTCCTGACTTTC.

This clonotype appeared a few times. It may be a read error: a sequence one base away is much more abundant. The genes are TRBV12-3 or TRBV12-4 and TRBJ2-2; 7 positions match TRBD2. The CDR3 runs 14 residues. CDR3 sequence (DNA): TGTACCAGCAGCGGGGAAGTGGGCACCGGGGAGCTGTTTTTT. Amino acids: CTSSGEVGTGELFF.

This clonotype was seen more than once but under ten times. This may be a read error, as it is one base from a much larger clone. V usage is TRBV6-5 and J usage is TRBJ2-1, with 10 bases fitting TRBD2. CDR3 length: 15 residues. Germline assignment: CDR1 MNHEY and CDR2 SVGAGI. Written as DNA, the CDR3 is TGTGCCGGCAGATCCCTAGCGGGAGCTGGGAATGAGCAGTTCTTC. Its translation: CAGRSLAGAGNEQFF.

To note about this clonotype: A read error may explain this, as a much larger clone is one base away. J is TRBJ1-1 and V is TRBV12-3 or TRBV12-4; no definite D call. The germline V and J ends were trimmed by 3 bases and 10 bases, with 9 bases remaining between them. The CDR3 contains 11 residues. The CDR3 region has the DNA TGTGCCAGCAGTTTCGGTATTGCAGCTTTCTTT. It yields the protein CASSFGIAAFF.

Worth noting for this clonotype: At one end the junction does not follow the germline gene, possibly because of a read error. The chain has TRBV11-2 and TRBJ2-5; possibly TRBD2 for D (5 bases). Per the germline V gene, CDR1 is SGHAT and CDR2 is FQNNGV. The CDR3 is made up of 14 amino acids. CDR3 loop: CASSFEAEQETQYF. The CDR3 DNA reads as TGTGCCAGCAGCTTTGAAGCGGAGCAAGAGACACAGTACTTC.

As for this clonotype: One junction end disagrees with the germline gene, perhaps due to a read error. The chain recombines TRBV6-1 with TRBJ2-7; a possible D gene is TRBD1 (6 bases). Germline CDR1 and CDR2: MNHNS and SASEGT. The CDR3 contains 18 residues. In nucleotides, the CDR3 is TGTGCCGGCAGTCGCCAGGCTAGTTTTAAGAGGGGGTCATACGAGCAATACTTC. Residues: CAGSRQASFKRGSYEQYF.

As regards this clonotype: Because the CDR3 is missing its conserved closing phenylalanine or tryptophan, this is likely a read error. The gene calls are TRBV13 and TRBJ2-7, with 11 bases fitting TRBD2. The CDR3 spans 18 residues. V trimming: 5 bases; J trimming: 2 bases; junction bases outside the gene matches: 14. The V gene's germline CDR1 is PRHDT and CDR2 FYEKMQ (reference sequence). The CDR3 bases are TGTGCCAGCAGCAGAATACCGGGACTAGCGGTCGGGGCCTACGAGCAGTACATC. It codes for CASSRIPGLAVGAYEQYI.

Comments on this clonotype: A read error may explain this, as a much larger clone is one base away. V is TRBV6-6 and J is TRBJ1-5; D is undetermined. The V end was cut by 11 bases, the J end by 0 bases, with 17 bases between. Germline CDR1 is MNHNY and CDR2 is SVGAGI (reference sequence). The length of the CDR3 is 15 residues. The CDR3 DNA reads TGTGCCTGCACCGCGGAAAGGTATAGCAATCAGCCCCAGCATTTT. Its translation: CACTAERYSNQPQHF.